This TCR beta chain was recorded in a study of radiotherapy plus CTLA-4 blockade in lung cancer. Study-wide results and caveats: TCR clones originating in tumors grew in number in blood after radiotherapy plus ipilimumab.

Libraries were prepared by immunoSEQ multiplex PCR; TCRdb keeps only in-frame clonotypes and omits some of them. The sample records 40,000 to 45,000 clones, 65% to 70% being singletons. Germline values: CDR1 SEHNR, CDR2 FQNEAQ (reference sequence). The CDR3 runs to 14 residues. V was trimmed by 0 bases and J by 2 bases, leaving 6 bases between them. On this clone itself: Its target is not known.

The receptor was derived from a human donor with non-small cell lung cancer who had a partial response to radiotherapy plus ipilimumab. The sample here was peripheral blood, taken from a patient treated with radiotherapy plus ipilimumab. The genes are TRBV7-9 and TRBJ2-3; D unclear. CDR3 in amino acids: CASSLATATDTQYF. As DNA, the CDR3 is TGTGCCAGCAGCTTAGCCACAGCCACAGATACGCAGTATTTT.